The 6 T cell receptor beta chains given below trace back to one sample, sequenced in a study of OX40 agonist ivuxolimab in advanced cancers. Produced via immunoSEQ multiplex PCR; TCRdb's table is partial and in-frame only. This table has roughly 48,000 clones, around 83% appearing once. The starting material was CD4+ or CD8+ T cells sorted from blood, obtained in a trial of the OX40 agonist ivuxolimab. These receptors all stem from an adult with an advanced solid tumor such as melanoma, head and neck, liver or kidney cancer.

CDR3 DNA: TGTGCCAGCAGTTACTCGTCAGGGTGGGACTATGGCTACACCTTC. Protein product: CASSYSSGWDYGYTF. The chain combines TRBV6-5 with TRBJ1-2, with D tentatively TRBD1 (5 bases). Trimming pared 0 bases from V and 3 bases from J, leaving 11 bases between. Germline V gene sequence: CDR1 MNHEY, CDR2 SVGAGI. This CDR3 region has 15 residues.

The rearrangement links TRBV4-2 to TRBJ2-7, with 9 bases aligning to TRBD1. The trim removed 5 bases at V and 9 bases at J, leaving 14 bases unmatched. Germline V gene lookup returns CDR1 LGHNA and CDR2 YNFKEQ. The CDR3 extends over 15 amino acids. The CDR3 DNA reads as TGTGCCAGCAGCTTGGATGGAAACAGGGGGCGCGTGCAGTACTTC. Protein: CASSLDGNRGRVQYF.

Concerning this clone: At the DNA level, this CDR3 is encoded by other sequences in the same sample as well. This chain uses TRBV6-1 with TRBJ2-7, with D unresolved. Per the germline V gene, CDR1 is MNHNS and CDR2 is SASEGT. With 8 bases removed from V and 1 base from J, the gap between germline ends came to 9 bases. The CDR3 has 12 amino acids. CDR3 sequence (DNA): TGTGCCAGCTCCCTGAGATCCTACGAGCAGTACTTC. This encodes CASSLRSYEQYF.

The chain joins TRBV4-1 to TRBJ2-3, with D unclear. Germline values: CDR1 MGHRA, CDR2 YSYEKL. The CDR3 is 14 residues long. Deletions cut 5 bases from V and 0 bases from J, with 9 bases between. CDR3 nucleotide sequence: TGCGCCAGCAGCTTCACACCTAGCACAGATACGCAGTATTTT. As protein: CASSFTPSTDTQYF.

CDR3 sequence reads: CASRRDRRNSPLHF. CDR3 coding DNA: TGTGCCAGCAGACGGGACAGGCGAAATTCACCCCTCCACTTT. The chain uses TRBV6-5 and TRBJ1-6; 8 nucleotides align to TRBD1. The CDR3 length is 14 residues. V was clipped by 6 bases and J by 7 bases; unmatched bases: 5. CDR1 MNHEY and CDR2 SVGAGI come from the germline V gene.

As for this clone: This same CDR3 is encoded by further DNA sequences in the sample. The V call is TRBV5-1, the J call TRBJ2-3, with 8 positions matching TRBD2. Trimming at V came to 4 bases and at J to 1 base, leaving 5 bases not matched to a gene. Germline values: CDR1 SGHRS, CDR2 YFSETQ. CDR3 length: 15 residues. The CDR3 loop is CASSPGRGGTDTQYF. The CDR3 DNA reads as TGCGCCAGCAGCCCCGGGAGGGGGGGCACAGATACGCAGTATTTT. The whole variable domain, remainder taken from reference TRBV5-1 and TRBJ2-3, is KAGVTQTPRYLIKTRGQQVTLSCSPISGHRSVSWYQQTPGQGLQFLFEYFSETQRNKGNFPGRFSGRQFSNSRSEMNVSTLELGDSALYLCASSPGRGGTDTQYFGPGTRLTVL.